The 15 T cell receptor beta chains below come from one sample, sequenced in a study of beta chain features in type 1 diabetes. Expressed TCRB transcripts were sequenced, since all the RNA that had been isolated was reverse transcribed. Sequenced by immunoSEQ multiplex PCR; TCRdb stores in-frame clones only, minus some. The sample carries 300,000 to 400,000 clones, approximately 8.2% recorded once. The material sequenced was central memory CD4+ T cells from blood. The receptors derive from a woman under 30 in good health.

This clone has just a few counts. V and J are TRBV7-9 and TRBJ1-1, with D unclear. CDR1 is SEHNR and CDR2 is FQNEAQ in the germline V gene (reference sequence). The V end lost 10 bases, the J end lost 5 bases, and 11 bases lay between the germline ends. The CDR3 covers 11 residues. CDR3 loop: CATRAGTEAFF. In DNA, the CDR3 is TGTGCCACCCGGGCGGGAACTGAAGCTTTCTTT.

This clone was detected a few times. This chain links TRBV4-2 with TRBJ2-3; the D is unclear. This CDR3 is built from 15 residues. CDR1 and CDR2 (germline): LGHNA, YNFKEQ. Trimming took 2 bases from V and 2 from J, leaving 11 bases between them. In DNA, the CDR3 is TGTGCCAGCAGCCAACGAACCGTTAACACAGATACGCAGTATTTT. It codes for CASSQRTVNTDTQYF.

The rearrangement joins TRBV5-1 to TRBJ2-2; TRBD2 agrees at 7 bases. The CDR3 has 15 residues. J gave up 5 bases and V 0 bases, and 4 bases lay outside the gene matches. CDR1 is SGHRS, CDR2 YFSETQ, per germline. The CDR3 region is CASSLEGGRTGELFF. In DNA form, the CDR3 reads TGCGCCAGCAGCTTGGAGGGAGGGCGGACCGGGGAGCTGTTTTTT.

This clone was counted ten times or more. V is TRBV18 and J is TRBJ2-3; no clear D. This CDR3 spans 13 amino acids. From germline, CDR1 is KGHSH and CDR2 LQKENI. Deletions cut 4 bases from V and 4 bases from J, with 9 bases between. CDR3: CASSRSNSDTQYF. Written as DNA, the CDR3 is TGTGCCAGCTCACGGTCTAACTCAGATACGCAGTATTTT.

This chain connects TRBV28 to TRBJ2-3; maybe TRBD2 (5 bases). CDR3 length: 15 residues. V lost 3 bases and J 5 bases, leaving 15 bases between the germline ends. CDR1 is MDHEN and CDR2 is SYDVKM in the germline V gene. The CDR3 coding sequence is TGTGCCAGCAGTTTCGGTTTAACGGGGAGAGATACGCAGTATTTT. Translating it yields CASSFGLTGRDTQYF.

This clone was seen repeatedly, ten times or more. This chain's CDR3 is CASSQLGQGREQFF. The DNA of the CDR3 is TGTGCCAGCTCACAACTCGGACAGGGAAGGGAGCAGTTCTTC. The genes are TRBV18 and TRBJ2-1; 8 nucleotides match TRBD1. The CDR3 sequence is 14 residues long. CDR1 and CDR2 from the germline V gene are KGHSH and LQKENI. The V segment lost 4 bases and the J segment 10 bases; nucleotides outside the gene matches: 9.

This clone was seen a few times. The gene calls are TRBV7-2 and TRBJ2-7; no clear D. Trimming cost V 3 bases and J 0 bases, with 12 bases left between them. In germline, CDR1 is SGHTA, CDR2 FQGNSA. The CDR3 consists of 15 residues. CDR3 in DNA: TGTGCCAGCAGCTTTCAGGAGAGGCACTCCTACGAGCAGTACTTC. Translation: CASSFQERHSYEQYF.

The chain links TRBV9 to TRBJ1-2; D remains unclear. This CDR3 spans 14 amino acids. V was pared by 0 bases and J by 5 bases, with 11 bases between. The germline V gene encodes CDR1 SGDLS and CDR2 YYNGEE. CDR3 in amino acids: CASSVDWGSYGYTF. The DNA of the CDR3 is TGTGCCAGCAGCGTAGACTGGGGATCTTATGGCTACACCTTC.

The table lists this clone with many counts. The gene calls are TRBV28 and TRBJ2-7; 8 nucleotides match TRBD1. Losses at the gene ends were 8 bases for V and 4 bases for J; bases not matched to a gene: 10. CDR3 length equals 14 residues. Germline values: CDR1 MDHEN, CDR2 SYDVKM. The CDR3 region has the DNA TGTGCCAGCGGGTCCGGACAGGGATGGTACGAGCAGTACTTC. Translated: CASGSGQGWYEQYF.

This clone was seen only a few times. The chain combines TRBV11-2 with TRBJ2-5; 8 positions match TRBD2. The V gene end was trimmed by 2 bases and the J gene end by 2 bases; junction bases not matched to a gene: 10. CDR1 is SGHAT and CDR2 is FQNNGV in the germline V gene. The CDR3 is 17 amino acids. CDR3 residues: CASSLRRGAMGQETQYF. In DNA, the CDR3 is TGTGCCAGCAGCTTACGGCGGGGGGCGATGGGACAAGAGACCCAGTACTTC.

This clone was seen at least ten times. The rearrangement links TRBV7-8 to TRBJ1-4; TRBD1 matches 7 bases. The junction had 5 bases not matched to a gene; V was cut back by 4 bases and J by 3 bases. This CDR3 has 15 amino acids. CDR1 SGHVS and CDR2 FQNEAQ come from the germline V gene. The CDR3 region has the DNA TGTGCCAGCAGCTCACAGGGGCTGCCTAATGAAAAACTGTTTTTT. It codes for CASSSQGLPNEKLFF.

The chain uses TRBV18 and TRBJ2-1; a weak D match, TRBD2 (5 bases). Germline V gene data show CDR1 as KGHSH and CDR2 as LQKENI. Trimming took 0 bases from V and 3 from J, leaving 15 bases between them. This CDR3 has 17 amino acids. The CDR3 loop is CASSPPVFERNYNEQFF. As DNA, the CDR3 is TGTGCCAGCTCACCACCGGTATTCGAGCGGAACTACAATGAGCAGTTCTTC.

This clone was observed a handful of times. This CDR3 is also generated by other DNA sequences in the sample. CDR3 loop: CASSGGFGYTF. For the CDR3, the DNA is TGTGCCAGCAGCGGAGGGTTTGGCTACACCTTC. The chain couples TRBV7-8 to TRBJ1-2, with D hard to call. The CDR3 runs 11 residues. Per the germline V gene, CDR1 is SGHVS and CDR2 is FQNEAQ. V dropped 5 bases and J dropped 7 bases, with 8 bases sitting between them.

This chain joins TRBV29-1 and TRBJ2-1; no reliable D call. Per the germline V gene, CDR1 is SQVTM and CDR2 is ANQGSEA. The CDR3 has 12 residues. V lost 6 bases, J lost 6 bases, and 12 bases lay in between. The CDR3: CSVKLWTNEQFF. CDR3 nucleotides: TGCAGCGTGAAGTTGTGGACCAATGAGCAGTTCTTC.

This clone was seen repeatedly, ten times or more. V is TRBV28 and J is TRBJ1-5; D unresolved. Germline CDR1 MDHEN, CDR2 SYDVKM. Deletions cut 7 bases from V and 5 bases from J, with 21 bases between. The CDR3 loop spans 16 amino acids. In nucleotides, the CDR3 is TGTGCCAGCACCCTACGCGTGACCCGTATGGATCAGCCCCAGCATTTT. This encodes CASTLRVTRMDQPQHF.